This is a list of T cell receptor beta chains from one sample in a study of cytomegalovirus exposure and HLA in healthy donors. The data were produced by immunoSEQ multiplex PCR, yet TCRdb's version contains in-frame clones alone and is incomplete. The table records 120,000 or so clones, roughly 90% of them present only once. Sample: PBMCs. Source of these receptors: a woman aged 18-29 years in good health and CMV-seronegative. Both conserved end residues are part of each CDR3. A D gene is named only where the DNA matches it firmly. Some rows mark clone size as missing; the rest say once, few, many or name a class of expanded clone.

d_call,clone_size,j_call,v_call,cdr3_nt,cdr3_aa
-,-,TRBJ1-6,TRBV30,TGTGCCTGGAGCCACACTAATTCACCCCTCCACTTT,CAWSHTNSPLHF
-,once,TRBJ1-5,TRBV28,TGTGCCAGCAGTGCGACAGGATTTCAGCCCCAGCATTTT,CASSATGFQPQHF
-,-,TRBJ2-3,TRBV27,TGTGCCAGCAGCTGGAGGAGGGCGGGCCGGGGCACAGATACGCAGTATTTT,CASSWRRAGRGTDTQYF
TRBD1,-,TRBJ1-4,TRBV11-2,TGTGCCAGCAGCTTAGGGGCAGGGGGCGAAAAACTGTTTTTT,CASSLGAGGEKLFF
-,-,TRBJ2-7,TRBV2,TGTGCCAGCAGGGACAGCCGCTCCTACGAGCAGTACTTC,CASRDSRSYEQYF
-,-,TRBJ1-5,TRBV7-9,TGTGCCAGCAGCTTTACAGGTAGCAATCAGCCCCAGCATTTT,CASSFTGSNQPQHF
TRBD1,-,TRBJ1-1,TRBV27,TGTGCCAGCAGTGAGTACAGGGGCACTGAAGCTTTCTTT,CASSEYRGTEAFF
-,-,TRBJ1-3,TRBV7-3,TGTGCCAGCAGCTTAAATTCGGCCGGGGCTGGAAACACCATATATTTT,CASSLNSAGAGNTIYF
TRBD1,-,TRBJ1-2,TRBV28,TGTGCCAGCAGAGTACCGGGACAGGGGGGCTACACCTTC,CASRVPGQGGYTF
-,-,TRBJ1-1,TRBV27,TGTGCCAGCAGTCAACGGAGGAGCACTGAAGCTTTCTTT,CASSQRRSTEAFF
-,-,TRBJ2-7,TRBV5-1,TGCGCCAGCAGCCCCTCCGGCTCCTACGAGCAGTACTTC,CASSPSGSYEQYF
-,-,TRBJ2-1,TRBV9,TGTGCCAGCAGCGTAGGGACTAACTACAATGAGCAGTTCTTC,CASSVGTNYNEQFF
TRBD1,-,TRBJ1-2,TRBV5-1,TGCGCCAGCAGCTGGGAGAGCGACAGGGGTGGCTACACCTTC,CASSWESDRGGYTF
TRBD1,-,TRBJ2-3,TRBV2,TGTGCCAGCAGTGAAGCGACAGGGGTAACAGATACGCAGTATTTT,CASSEATGVTDTQYF
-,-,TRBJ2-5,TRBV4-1,TGCGCCAGCAGCTCCCCTGGGCGGAGGGAGACCCAGTACTTC,CASSSPGRRETQYF
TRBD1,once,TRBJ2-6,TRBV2,TGTGCCAGCAACGGGGACAGGGGGCAATTAAGGGCCAACGTCCTGACTTTC,CASNGDRGQLRANVLTF
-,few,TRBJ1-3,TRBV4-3,TGCGCCAGCAGCCCTTCCGCGGGGATTGGAAACACCATATATTTT,CASSPSAGIGNTIYF
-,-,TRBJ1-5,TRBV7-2,TGTGCCAGCAGCTTAGGAACAGGTTTAAGTTCAAGCAATCAGCCCCAGCATTTT,CASSLGTGLSSSNQPQHF
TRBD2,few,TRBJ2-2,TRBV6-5,TGTGCCAGCAGGATAGGCGGGGGGACCGGGGAGCTGTTTTTT,CASRIGGGTGELFF
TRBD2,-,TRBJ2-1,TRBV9,TGTGCCAGCAGCGTAGACCTAGCGGGAGCGAATGAGCAGTTCTTC,CASSVDLAGANEQFF
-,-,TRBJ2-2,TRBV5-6,TGTGCCAGCAGCTTAAAGGGGTGGACCGGGGAGCTGTTTTTT,CASSLKGWTGELFF
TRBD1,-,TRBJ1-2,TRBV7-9,TGTGCCAGCAGCTTAGAGGAACTAGGGACAGGGCACTATGGCTACACCTTC,CASSLEELGTGHYGYTF
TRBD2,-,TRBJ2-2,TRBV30,TGTGCCTGGAGTGTACTTCGGACTAGCGGGGTTGCCGGGGAGCTGTTTTTT,CAWSVLRTSGVAGELFF
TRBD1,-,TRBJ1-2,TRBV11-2,TGTGCCAGCAGCCCCCGGACAGGTCCCAGGGATGGCTACACCTTC,CASSPRTGPRDGYTF
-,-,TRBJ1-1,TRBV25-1,TGTGCCAGCAGTGAATATACATTCACTGAAGCTTTCTTT,CASSEYTFTEAFF
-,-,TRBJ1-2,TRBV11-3,TGTGCCAGCAGCTCGCTGGGTCAGGGGAATGCCTATGGCTACACCTTC,CASSSLGQGNAYGYTF
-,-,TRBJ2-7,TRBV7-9,TGTGCCAGCAGCTTACAATCCTACGAGCAGTACTTC,CASSLQSYEQYF
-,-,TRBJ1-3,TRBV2,TGTGCCAGCAGGGACGACAGCTCTGGAAACACCATATATTTT,CASRDDSSGNTIYF
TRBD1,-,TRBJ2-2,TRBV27,TGTGCCAGCAGTCACCACCCGGACAGGGTAGTTAGGACCGGGGAGCTGTTTTTT,CASSHHPDRVVRTGELFF
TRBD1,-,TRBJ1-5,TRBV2,TGTGCCAGCAGTACAGGGGATGTGCAGCCCCAGCATTTT,CASSTGDVQPQHF
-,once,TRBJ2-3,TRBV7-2,TGTGCCAGCAGCTTAGCGGACAGAACAGATACGCAGTATTTT,CASSLADRTDTQYF
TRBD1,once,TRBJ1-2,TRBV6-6,TGTGCCAGCAGTTACACCGGACAGGGTAACTATGGCTACACCTTC,CASSYTGQGNYGYTF
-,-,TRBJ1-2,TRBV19,TGTGCCAGTAGTACAGGGTCTAACTATGGCTACACCTTC,CASSTGSNYGYTF
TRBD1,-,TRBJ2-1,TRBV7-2,TGTGCCAGCAGCTTACTAGGACAGGGGATGAATGAGCAGTTCTTC,CASSLLGQGMNEQFF
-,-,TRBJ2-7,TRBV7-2,TGTGCCAGCAGCTCTCCCTCAGGAACCTACGAGCAGTACTTC,CASSSPSGTYEQYF
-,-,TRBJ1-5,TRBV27,TGTGCCAGCAGTTTCCTAGGTTACAATCAGCCCCAGCATTTT,CASSFLGYNQPQHF
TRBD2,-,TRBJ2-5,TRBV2,TGTGCCAGCAAGGGAGGGTGGGAGACCCAGTACTTC,CASKGGWETQYF
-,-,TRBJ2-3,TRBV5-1,TGCGCCAGCAGACAAGATAACAGGGTAAATACGCAGTATTTT,CASRQDNRVNTQYF
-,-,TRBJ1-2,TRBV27,TGTGCCAGCAGTTTTTTGCAGGGTGGCGGCTACACCTTC,CASSFLQGGGYTF
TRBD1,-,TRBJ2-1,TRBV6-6,TGTGCCAGCAGTCTACAGGGGCTCTCCTACAATGAGCAGTTCTTC,CASSLQGLSYNEQFF
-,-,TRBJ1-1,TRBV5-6,TGTGCCAGCAGCTTGGGGGGCACAGTGAACACTGAAGCTTTCTTT,CASSLGGTVNTEAFF
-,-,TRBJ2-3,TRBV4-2,TGTGCCAGCAGCCAAGGGCAGGGGCGTCCAGATACGCAGTATTTT,CASSQGQGRPDTQYF
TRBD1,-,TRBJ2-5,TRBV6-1,TGTGCCAGCATTGTTTGGGGACAGGCAAGCGAGACCCAGTACTTC,CASIVWGQASETQYF
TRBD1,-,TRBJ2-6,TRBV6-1,TGTGCCAGCAGGACAGGGAGCTCTGGGGCCAACGTCCTGACTTTC,CASRTGSSGANVLTF
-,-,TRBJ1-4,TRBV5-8,TGTGCCAGCAGCCCCAGGGGAGCAACTAATGAAAAACTGTTTTTT,CASSPRGATNEKLFF
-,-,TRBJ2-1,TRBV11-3,TGTGCCAGCAGCTCAAGAACAGGGCGTGGGATCTACAATGAGCAGTTCTTC,CASSSRTGRGIYNEQFF
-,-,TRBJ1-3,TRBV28,TGTGCCAGCAGTTTACGACAGGCCAACTCTGGAAACACCATATATTTT,CASSLRQANSGNTIYF
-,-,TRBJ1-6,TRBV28,TGTGCCAGCAGTTCCTCCCACAGGGCTGATTCACCCCTCCACTTT,CASSSSHRADSPLHF
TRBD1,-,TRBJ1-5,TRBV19,TGTGCCAGTAGTCCCGAAGGGGGATGGGGACAGGGTTGGGAGCAGCCCCAGCATTTT,CASSPEGGWGQGWEQPQHF
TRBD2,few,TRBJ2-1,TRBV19,TGTGCCAGTAGTTTGGGACTAGCGGGCTCGTTGGATGAGCAGTTCTTC,CASSLGLAGSLDEQFF
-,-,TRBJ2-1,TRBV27,TGTGCCAGCATGCGGGGGCCTACCTACAATGAGCAGTTCTTC,CASMRGPTYNEQFF
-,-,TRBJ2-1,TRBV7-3,TGTGCCAGCTCCCCGGCCAGGGACAATGAGCAGTTCTTC,CASSPARDNEQFF